This T cell receptor beta chain was obtained from a study of CD8+ T cells in alopecia areata. Treatment given: oral pan-JAK inhibitor, 5-10 mg twice daily. Extraction of RNA preceded its reverse transcription into cDNA, which served as the sequencing template. Profiling relied on immunoSEQ multiplex PCR, and the TCRdb table lists in-frame clones only, not all of them. Of under 350,000 clones in the sample, roughly 64% were seen once. The V end was cut by 3 bases, the J end by 4 bases, with 14 bases between. Germline V gene lookup returns CDR1 SGHRS and CDR2 YFSETQ. This CDR3 is built from 14 residues.

The sequenced sample was CD4+ T cells sorted from blood, obtained at week 24, from a patient treated with tofacitinib. The chain employs TRBV5-1 and TRBJ2-7, with D possibly being TRBD1 (7 bases). The TCR comes from a human donor with alopecia areata. CDR3 nucleotides: TGCGCCAGCAGCTGGAGGGACAGATCTTACGAGCAGTACTTC. Its protein product is CASSWRDRSYEQYF.